This TCR beta chain is from a study of shared clonotypes between healthy human individuals. Looking at the study overall: Plates per donor: three CD4 naive, three CD4 memory, two CD8 naive, one CD8 memory.

Only in-frame clones appear in the TCRdb table, and some are missing; sequencing was by immunoSEQ multiplex PCR. The sample yields about 2 million clones, roughly 95% seen once. CD4+ cells yielded CD45RA+ naive and CD45RA-negative memory subsets. This clone was counted a single time. Trimming took 5 bases from V and 6 from J, leaving 17 bases between them. This CDR3 is built from 14 residues. In germline, CDR1 is GTSNPN, CDR2 SVGIG (reference sequence). The TCR was taken from a man between 18 and 35 years old in good health. Sequences were obtained from naive CD4+ T cells sorted from blood. Documented subset: CD45RA+ positively selected. This sequence joins TRBV30 and TRBJ2-1; D possibly corresponds to TRBD1 (5 bases). The CDR3 sequence: CAWEARERGNEQFF. The CDR3 bases are TGTGCCTGGGAGGCTAGGGAAAGGGGCAATGAGCAGTTCTTC.